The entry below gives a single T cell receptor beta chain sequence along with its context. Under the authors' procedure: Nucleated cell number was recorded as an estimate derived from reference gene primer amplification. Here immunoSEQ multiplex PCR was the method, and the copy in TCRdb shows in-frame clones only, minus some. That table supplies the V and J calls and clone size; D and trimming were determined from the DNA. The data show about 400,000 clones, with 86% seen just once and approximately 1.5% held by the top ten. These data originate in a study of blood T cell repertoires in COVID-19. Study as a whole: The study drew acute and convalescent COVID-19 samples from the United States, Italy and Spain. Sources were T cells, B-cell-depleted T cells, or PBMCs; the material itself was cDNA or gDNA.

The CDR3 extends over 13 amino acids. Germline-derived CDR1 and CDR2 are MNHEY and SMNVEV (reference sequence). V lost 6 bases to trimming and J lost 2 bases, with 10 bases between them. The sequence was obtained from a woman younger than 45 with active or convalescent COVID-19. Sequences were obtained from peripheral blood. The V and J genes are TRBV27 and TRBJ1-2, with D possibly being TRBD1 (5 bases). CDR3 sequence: CASRYGHNYGYTF. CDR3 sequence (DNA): TGTGCCAGCAGATACGGACACAACTATGGCTACACCTTC.